This T cell receptor (beta chain) was found in a study of T cell repertoires in cytomegalovirus infection. Study as a whole: Alongside well-studied HLA-B-restricted CMV epitopes, recently identified HLA-C-restricted CMV epitopes were also used. In public TCR beta signatures, there were indications of both CMV infection and matching HLA type.

One entry per CDR3 protein results from TCRdb running MiXCR on the reads. The sample consists of about 920,000 distinct CDR3 sequences, approximately 31% of them appearing once. This clonotype was seen more than once but under ten times. Antigen: not known. General observations from the study: The ex vivo response showed dominance by HLA-C-restricted CMV-specific TCR beta clonotypes.

The sequences come from cultured CD8+ T cells from PBMCs, collected from culture after CMV antigen stimulation. The clonotype comes from a human donor in good health (CMV status not recorded). Some clones in this sample may be carry-over from other donors' samples.

The DNA of the CDR3 is TGTGCCAGCGGACCTAGGACAGGGGTAAATCAGCCCCAGCATTTT. Its translation: CASGPRTGVNQPQHF. This rearrangement joins TRBV12-3 or TRBV12-4 to TRBJ1-5; 9 nucleotides align to TRBD1. The length of the CDR3 is 15 residues. The junction had 9 bases not matched to a gene; V was cut back by 8 bases and J by 4 bases.